The clone carrying this TCR beta chain was seen a handful of times. This specimen comes from a study of blood T cells in healthy people across ages. On the study more broadly: Template-switching capture recovered about one barcoded beta molecule per two T cells.

Sample-barcoded 5' priming and a J-beta primer mix drove a second PCR of roughly 7 to 11 cycles. From the 5' RACE reads, TCRdb called clonotypes with MiXCR, one entry per CDR3 protein. Altogether hundreds of thousands of distinct CDR3 sequences are present, more than 25% being singletons, with the ten largest covering approximately 15%. Germline loops: CDR1 SEHNR, CDR2 FQNEAQ (reference sequence). J lost 4 bases, V lost 5 bases, and 4 bases had no gene match. CDR3 length: 13 amino acids. The sequencing input was blood. This sequence was found in an elderly woman in good health. The chain links TRBV7-9 to TRBJ1-1; the match to TRBD1 covers 7 bases. The CDR3 nucleotides read TGTGCCAGCAGCGACAGGGAGGTCACTGAAGCTTTCTTT. It yields the protein CASSDREVTEAFF.